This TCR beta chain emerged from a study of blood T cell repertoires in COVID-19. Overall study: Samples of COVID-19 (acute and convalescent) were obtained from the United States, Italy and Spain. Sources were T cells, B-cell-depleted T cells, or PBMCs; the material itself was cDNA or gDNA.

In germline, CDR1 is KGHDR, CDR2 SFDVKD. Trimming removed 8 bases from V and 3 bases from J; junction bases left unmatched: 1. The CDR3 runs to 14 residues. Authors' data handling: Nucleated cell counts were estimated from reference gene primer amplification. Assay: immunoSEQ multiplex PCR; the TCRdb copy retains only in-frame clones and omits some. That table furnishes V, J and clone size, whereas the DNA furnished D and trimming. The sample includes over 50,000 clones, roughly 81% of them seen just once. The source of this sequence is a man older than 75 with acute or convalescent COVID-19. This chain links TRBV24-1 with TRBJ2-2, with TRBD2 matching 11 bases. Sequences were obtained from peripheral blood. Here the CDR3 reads CATKGLADTGELFF. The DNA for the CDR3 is TGTGCCACCAAGGGACTAGCGGACACCGGGGAGCTGTTTTTT.